These 24 T cell receptor beta chains originate from one sample sequenced in a study of PD-1 blockade in mismatch repair-deficient tumors. The table came from immunoSEQ multiplex PCR; TCRdb's copy has only in-frame clones and leaves some out. The table lists under 50,000 clones, around 75% of them singletons, with under 25% in the top ten. This specimen consisted of peripheral blood, obtained 4 weeks after starting pembrolizumab. The receptors here all came from an adult with mismatch repair-deficient cancer.

The genes are TRBV5-1 and TRBJ2-7; TRBD1 agrees at 10 bases. The ends lost 2 bases at V and 3 bases at J; junction bases unmatched: 2. This CDR3 spans 14 amino acids. The germline V gene encodes CDR1 SGHRS and CDR2 YFSETQ. This chain's CDR3 is CASSFRDRGYEQYF. DNA of the CDR3: TGCGCCAGCAGCTTTCGGGACAGGGGCTACGAGCAGTACTTC.

CDR3 bases: TGTGCCAGCTCATCGACCGGGACAGACACTGAAGCTTTCTTT. The encoded protein is CASSSTGTDTEAFF. The V call is TRBV18, the J call TRBJ1-1; 7 nucleotides align to TRBD1. This CDR3 contains 14 residues. The germline V gene has CDR1 KGHSH and CDR2 LQKENI. After removal of 5 bases from V and 3 bases from J, the junction contained 6 bases not matched to a gene. Full variable domain (remainder filled in from reference TRBV18 and TRBJ1-1): NAGVMQNPRHLVRRRGQEARLRCSPMKGHSHVYWYRQLPEEGLKFMVYLQKENIIDESGMPKERFSAEFPKEGPSILRIQQVVRGDSAAYFCASSSTGTDTEAFFGQGTRLTVV.

This clone has only one observation. The V gene is TRBV29-1, the J gene TRBJ2-3; a possible D gene is TRBD1 (6 bases). V lost 1 base, J lost 4 bases, and 9 bases lay in between. The CDR3 has 13 residues. Germline lookup yields CDR1 SQVTM and CDR2 ANQGSEA. The CDR3 DNA reads TGCAGCGTTGAAGGGTACAGGGCAGATACGCAGTATTTT. It translates to CSVEGYRADTQYF.

The chain uses TRBV4-2 and TRBJ2-4, with 7 bases matching TRBD1. The CDR3 runs 15 residues. V shed 1 base and J 1 base; nucleotides not matched to a gene: 1. Germline V gives CDR1 LGHNA, CDR2 YNFKEQ. CDR3 sequence reads: CASSQGGQAKNIQYF. The CDR3 DNA reads as TGTGCCAGCAGCCAAGGGGGACAGGCCAAAAACATTCAGTACTTC.

The V and J genes are TRBV28 and TRBJ2-7; 11 nucleotides agree with TRBD2. V gave up 6 bases and J gave up 1 base; unmatched junction bases: 2. In germline, CDR1 is MDHEN, CDR2 SYDVKM. The CDR3 has 14 amino acids. CDR3 residues: CASRTSGGSYEQYF. In DNA, the CDR3 is TGTGCCAGCAGAACTAGCGGGGGTTCCTACGAGCAGTACTTC.

The chain combines TRBV11-3 with TRBJ2-1; the D is unclear. Trimming took off 5 bases at V and 5 bases at J, with 10 bases between the two ends. Germline V CDR1 and CDR2: SGHNT, YENEEA. This CDR3 has 13 residues. The CDR3 spells CASSLSLDNEQFF. The DNA of the CDR3 is TGTGCCAGCAGCCTTAGTCTGGACAATGAGCAGTTCTTC. Combining the CDR3 with reference TRBV11-3 and TRBJ2-1 gives the whole variable domain EAGVVQSPRYKIIEKKQPVAFWCNPISGHNTLYWYLQNLGQGPELLIRYENEEAVDDSQLPKDRFSAERLKGVDSTLKIQPAELGDSAVYLCASSLSLDNEQFFGPGTRLTVL.

The CDR3 DNA is TGTGCCAGCAGTCCTAGCGGGAGAGGTAACACCGGGGAGCTGTTTTTT. Translation: CASSPSGRGNTGELFF. This sequence joins TRBV27 and TRBJ2-2; 10 nucleotides match TRBD2. Germline V gene sequence: CDR1 MNHEY, CDR2 SMNVEV (reference sequence). CDR3 size: 16 residues. V gave up 5 bases and J gave up 2 bases; unmatched junction bases: 5.

The J gene is TRBJ2-1, the V gene TRBV25-1, with D possibly being TRBD1 or TRBD2 (7 bases each). In germline, CDR1 is MGHDK, CDR2 SYGVNS. There are 14 residues in the CDR3. Trimming shortened V by 2 bases and J by 6 bases, and 11 bases separated the two germline ends. The CDR3 loop reads CASSEQGEGNEQFF. The CDR3 bases are TGTGCCAGCAGTGAACAGGGGGAGGGCAATGAGCAGTTCTTC. The full variable domain, rest sourced from reference TRBV25-1 and TRBJ2-1, is EADIYQTPRYLVIGTGKKITLECSQTMGHDKMYWYQQDPGMELHLIHYSYGVNSTEKGDLSSESTVSRIRTEHFPLTLESARPSHTSQYLCASSEQGEGNEQFFGPGTRLTVL.

The chain employs TRBV29-1 and TRBJ1-1; D not certain. Looked up from germline, CDR1 is SQVTM and CDR2 is ANQGSEA. The CDR3 has 13 amino acids. V dropped 6 bases and J dropped 4 bases, with 15 bases sitting between them. In DNA form, the CDR3 reads TGCAGCGTAAAAGTCGGGGAGGGCACTGAAGCTTTCTTT. It is translated as CSVKVGEGTEAFF.

In DNA, the CDR3 is TGTGCCAGCAGTGATTGGGGAAATCAGCCCCAGCATTTT. This translates into CASSDWGNQPQHF. The chain employs TRBV6-6 and TRBJ1-5; D is ambiguous. V was clipped by 5 bases and J by 4 bases, with 9 bases between them. Germline lookup yields CDR1 MNHNY and CDR2 SVGAGI (reference sequence). The length of the CDR3 is 13 residues.

V and J are TRBV19 and TRBJ1-2, with 10 positions matching TRBD1. The CDR3 is 15 residues long. Germline V gene lookup returns CDR1 LNHDA and CDR2 SQIVND (reference sequence). Unmatched junction bases numbered 6, after V lost 4 bases and J lost 4 bases. The CDR3 sequence: CASSTKTGGGYGYTF. The CDR3 DNA reads as TGTGCCAGTAGTACCAAGACAGGGGGCGGCTATGGCTACACCTTC.

This chain uses TRBV11-3 with TRBJ2-7; 8 bases are a match to TRBD1. The germline V gene encodes CDR1 SGHNT and CDR2 YENEEA. This CDR3 has 20 amino acids. V was pared by 4 bases and J by 2 bases, with 22 bases of the junction left unmatched. In nucleotides, the CDR3 is TGTGCCAGCAGCTCCCTAAACCCGGCGGGGCGGACAGGGACCACCTACGAGCAGTACTTC. Translation gives CASSSLNPAGRTGTTYEQYF. The complete variable domain, with remaining parts taken from reference TRBV11-3 and TRBJ2-7, reads EAGVVQSPRYKIIEKKQPVAFWCNPISGHNTLYWYLQNLGQGPELLIRYENEEAVDDSQLPKDRFSAERLKGVDSTLKIQPAELGDSAVYLCASSSLNPAGRTGTTYEQYFGPGTRLTVT.

This sequence joins TRBV5-6 and TRBJ1-5; D gene unclear. Germline values: CDR1 SGHDT, CDR2 YYEEEE. The ends were cut back, 3 bases at V and 7 bases at J, with 8 bases in the middle. The CDR3 length is 12 residues. CDR3 in DNA: TGTGCCAGCAGCTCTCTGGGGCAGCCCCAGCATTTT. Protein sequence: CASSSLGQPQHF. The complete variable domain, with remaining parts taken from reference TRBV5-6 and TRBJ1-5, reads DAGVTQSPTHLIKTRGQQVTLRCSPKSGHDTVSWYQQALGQGPQFIFQYYEEEERQRGNFPDRFSGHQFPNYSSELNVNALLLGDSALYLCASSSLGQPQHFGDGTRLSIL.

The rearrangement uses TRBV28 and TRBJ1-5; unclear D gene. The germline CDR1 and CDR2 sequences are MDHEN and SYDVKM. The CDR3 is 12 residues long. Deletions cut 9 bases from V and 3 bases from J, with 9 bases between. Here the CDR3 DNA reads TGTGCCAGTGACCTCTACAATCAGCCCCAGCATTTT. Protein sequence: CASDLYNQPQHF.

This chain links TRBV11-2 with TRBJ2-3, with D possibly TRBD1 on 5 matching bases. Germline V lookup: CDR1 SGHAT, CDR2 FQNNGV. V was cut by 2 bases and J by 3 bases, with 12 bases left in between. This CDR3 is 15 amino acids long. The CDR3, as DNA: TGTGCCAGCAGCTTATGGCAGGGTTGGACAGATACGCAGTATTTT. As protein: CASSLWQGWTDTQYF.

The J gene is TRBJ2-6, the V gene TRBV19, with 9 positions matching TRBD1. With 5 bases clipped from V and 2 bases from J, the junction kept 4 bases outside the gene matches. Germline V gene data show CDR1 as LNHDA and CDR2 as SQIVND (reference sequence). The CDR3 extends over 16 amino acids. CDR3 protein: CASSPGTGTGANVLTF. CDR3 sequence (DNA): TGTGCCAGTAGTCCGGGGACAGGGACTGGGGCCAACGTCCTGACTTTC. Filled out from reference TRBV19 and TRBJ2-6, the complete variable domain reads DGGITQSPKYLFRKEGQNVTLSCEQNLNHDAMYWYRQDPGQGLRLIYYSQIVNDFQKGDIAEGYSVSREKKESFPLTVTSAQKNPTAFYLCASSPGTGTGANVLTFGAGSRLTVL.

The chain links TRBV19 to TRBJ2-7; 7 bases line up with TRBD1. Germline CDR1 reads LNHDA; CDR2 reads SQIVND (reference sequence). This CDR3 has 14 amino acids. Trimming took 4 bases from V and 5 from J; bases not matched to a gene: 8. The CDR3 here is CASSKRGRPDEQYF. In DNA form, the CDR3 reads TGTGCCAGTAGTAAGAGGGGGCGCCCCGACGAGCAGTACTTC.

This sequence joins TRBV6-1 and TRBJ2-1; 7 bases align to TRBD2. CDR3 length: 13 residues. The trim removed 3 bases at V and 8 bases at J, leaving 4 bases unmatched. CDR1 MNHNS and CDR2 SASEGT come from the germline V gene. The CDR3 region is CASSDGLEDEQFF. CDR3 in DNA: TGTGCCAGCAGTGACGGACTAGAGGATGAGCAGTTCTTC.

This sequence joins TRBV2 and TRBJ2-7; D is ambiguous. Germline CDR1 SNHLY, CDR2 FYNNEI. V shed 8 bases and J shed 0 bases, with 14 bases lying between them. There are 14 residues in the CDR3. This CDR3 reads CASVRWALSYEQYF. The CDR3 DNA reads as TGTGCCAGCGTCCGGTGGGCCCTCTCCTACGAGCAGTACTTC. Using reference TRBV2 and TRBJ2-7 for the parts outside the CDR3, the full variable domain is EPEVTQTPSHQVTQMGQEVILRCVPISNHLYFYWYRQILGQKVEFLVSFYNNEISEKSEIFDDQFSVERPDGSNFTLKIRSTKLEDSAMYFCASVRWALSYEQYFGPGTRLTVT.

The chain couples TRBV30 to TRBJ2-7; 10 bases line up with TRBD1. CDR3 length: 13 amino acids. Per germline, CDR1 GTSNPN and CDR2 SVGIG (reference sequence). CDR3 amino acids: CASDRGFSYEQYF. CDR3 DNA sequence: TGTGCTTCGGACAGGGGGTTTTCCTACGAGCAGTACTTC.

The chain joins TRBV2 to TRBJ2-4, with D possibly matching TRBD1 (5 bases). V was clipped by 3 bases and J by 4 bases, with 7 bases between them. The V gene's germline CDR1 is SNHLY and CDR2 FYNNEI. CDR3 length equals 13 residues. Written as DNA, the CDR3 is TGTGCCAGCAGTGACAGGGAAAAAAACATTCAGTACTTC. Translation gives CASSDREKNIQYF. Supplemented by reference TRBV2 and TRBJ2-4, the full variable domain reads EPEVTQTPSHQVTQMGQEVILRCVPISNHLYFYWYRQILGQKVEFLVSFYNNEISEKSEIFDDQFSVERPDGSNFTLKIRSTKLEDSAMYFCASSDREKNIQYFGAGTRLSVL.

This clone has only one observation. The chain recombines TRBV11-2 with TRBJ2-7; D is ambiguous. Trimming shortened V by 2 bases and J by 7 bases, and 18 bases separated the two germline ends. The germline CDR1 and CDR2 sequences are SGHAT and FQNNGV. The CDR3 has 15 residues. CDR3 residues: CASSLNQDGLGEQYF. In DNA form, the CDR3 reads TGTGCCAGCAGCTTAAATCAGGACGGCCTGGGGGAGCAGTACTTC.

V gene TRBV27 combines with J gene TRBJ2-1, with TRBD1 identical over 9 bases. Germline CDR1 and CDR2: MNHEY and SMNVEV (reference sequence). The CDR3 is 12 residues long. J was trimmed by 12 bases and V by 6 bases; bases with no gene match: 6. This CDR3 reads CASSTDRGRQFF. Written as DNA, the CDR3 is TGTGCCAGCAGCACGGACAGGGGTCGGCAGTTCTTC.

There are a few counts of this clone. The V and J genes are TRBV18 and TRBJ2-5; D call uncertain. CDR1 is KGHSH and CDR2 is LQKENI in the germline V gene. This CDR3 is built from 11 residues. V shed 3 bases and J shed 5 bases, with 4 bases lying between them. DNA for the CDR3: TGTGCCAGCTCACCTGGGGAGACCCAGTACTTC. It codes for CASSPGETQYF.